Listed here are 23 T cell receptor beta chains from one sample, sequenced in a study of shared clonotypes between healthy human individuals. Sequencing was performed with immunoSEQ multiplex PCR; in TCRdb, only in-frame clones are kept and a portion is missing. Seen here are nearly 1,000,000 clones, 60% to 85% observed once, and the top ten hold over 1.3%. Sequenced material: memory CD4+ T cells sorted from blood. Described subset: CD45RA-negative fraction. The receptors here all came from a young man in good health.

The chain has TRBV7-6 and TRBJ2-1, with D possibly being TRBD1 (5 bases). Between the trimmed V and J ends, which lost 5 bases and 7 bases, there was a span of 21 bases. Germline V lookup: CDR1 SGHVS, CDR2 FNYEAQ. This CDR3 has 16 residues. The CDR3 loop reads CASSRQPTLLGNEQFF. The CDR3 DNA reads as TGTGCCAGCAGCAGACAGCCCACCCTTTTGGGGAATGAGCAGTTCTTC.

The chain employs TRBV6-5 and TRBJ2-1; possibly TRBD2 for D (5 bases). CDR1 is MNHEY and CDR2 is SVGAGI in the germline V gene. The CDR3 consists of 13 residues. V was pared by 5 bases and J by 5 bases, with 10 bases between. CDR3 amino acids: CASSQGLNNEQFF. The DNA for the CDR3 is TGTGCCAGCAGTCAAGGACTCAACAATGAGCAGTTCTTC.

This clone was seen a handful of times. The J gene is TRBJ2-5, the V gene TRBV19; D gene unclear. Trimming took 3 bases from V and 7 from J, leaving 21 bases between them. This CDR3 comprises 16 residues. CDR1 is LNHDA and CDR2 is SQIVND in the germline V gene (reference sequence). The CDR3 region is CASSISNVIGPRTQYF. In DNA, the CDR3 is TGTGCCAGTAGTATCTCAAACGTTATAGGCCCTAGGACCCAGTACTTC.

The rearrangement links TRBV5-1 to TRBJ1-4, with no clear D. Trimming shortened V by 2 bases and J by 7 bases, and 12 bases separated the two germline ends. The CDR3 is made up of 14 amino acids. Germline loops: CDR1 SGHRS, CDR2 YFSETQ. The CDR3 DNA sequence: TGCGCCAGCAGCTTTAGGGATCCGGTTGAAAAACTGTTTTTT. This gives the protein CASSFRDPVEKLFF.

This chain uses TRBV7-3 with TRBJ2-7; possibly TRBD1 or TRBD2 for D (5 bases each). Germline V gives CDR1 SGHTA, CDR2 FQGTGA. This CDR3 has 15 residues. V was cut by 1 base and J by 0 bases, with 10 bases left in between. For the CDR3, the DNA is TGTGCCAGCAGCTTAAGGGCAGGGACCTCCTACGAGCAGTACTTC. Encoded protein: CASSLRAGTSYEQYF.

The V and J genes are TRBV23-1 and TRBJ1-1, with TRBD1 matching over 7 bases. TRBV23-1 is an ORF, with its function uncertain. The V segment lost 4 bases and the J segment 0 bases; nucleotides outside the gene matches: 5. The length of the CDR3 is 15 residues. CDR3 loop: CASSRGQVLNTEAFF. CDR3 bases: TGCGCCAGCAGTCGCGGACAGGTATTGAACACTGAAGCTTTCTTT.

CDR3 DNA sequence: TGCAGCGTTGCATTTGGAAATGAGCAGTTCTTC. Its protein product is CSVAFGNEQFF. V is TRBV29-1 and J is TRBJ2-1; D remains ambiguous. The CDR3 runs to 11 residues. Germline CDR1 reads SQVTM; CDR2 reads ANQGSEA. Trimming left V 4 bases short and J 7 bases short, with 8 bases between.

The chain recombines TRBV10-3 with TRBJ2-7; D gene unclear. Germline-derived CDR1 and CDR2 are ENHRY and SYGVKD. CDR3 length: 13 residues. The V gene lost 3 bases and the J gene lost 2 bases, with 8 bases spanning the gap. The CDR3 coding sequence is TGTGCCATCAGTGAACTACAAGCCTACGAGCAGTACTTC. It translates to CAISELQAYEQYF.

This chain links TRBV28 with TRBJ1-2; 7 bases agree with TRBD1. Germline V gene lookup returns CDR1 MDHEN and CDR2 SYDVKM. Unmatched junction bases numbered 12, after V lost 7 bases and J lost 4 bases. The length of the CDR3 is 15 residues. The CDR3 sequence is CASTLPQGGGYGYTF. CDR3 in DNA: TGTGCCAGCACCCTGCCCCAGGGGGGTGGCTATGGCTACACCTTC.

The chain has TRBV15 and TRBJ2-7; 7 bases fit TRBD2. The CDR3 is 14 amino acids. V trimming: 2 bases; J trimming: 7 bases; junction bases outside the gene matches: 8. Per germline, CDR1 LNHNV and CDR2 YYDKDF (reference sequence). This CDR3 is CATSRNMGGGEQYF. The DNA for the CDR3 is TGTGCCACCAGCAGAAATATGGGGGGAGGGGAGCAGTACTTC.

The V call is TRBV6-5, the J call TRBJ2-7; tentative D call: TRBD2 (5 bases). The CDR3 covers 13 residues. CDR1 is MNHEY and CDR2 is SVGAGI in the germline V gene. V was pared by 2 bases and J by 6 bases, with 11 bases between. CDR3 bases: TGTGCCAGCAGTTACCCGGGAAGGACCGAGCAGTACTTC. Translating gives CASSYPGRTEQYF.

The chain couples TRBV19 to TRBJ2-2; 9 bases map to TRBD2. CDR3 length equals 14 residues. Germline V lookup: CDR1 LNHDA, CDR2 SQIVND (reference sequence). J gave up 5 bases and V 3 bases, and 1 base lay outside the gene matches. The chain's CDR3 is CASSISGSTGELFF. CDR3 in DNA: TGTGCCAGTAGTATTAGCGGGAGTACCGGGGAGCTGTTTTTT.

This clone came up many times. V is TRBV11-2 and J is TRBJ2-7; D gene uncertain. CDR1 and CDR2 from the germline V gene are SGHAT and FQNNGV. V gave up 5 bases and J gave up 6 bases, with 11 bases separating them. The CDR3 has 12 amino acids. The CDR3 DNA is TGTGCCAGCAGCCACACGGTCGGCGAGCAGTACTTC. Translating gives CASSHTVGEQYF.

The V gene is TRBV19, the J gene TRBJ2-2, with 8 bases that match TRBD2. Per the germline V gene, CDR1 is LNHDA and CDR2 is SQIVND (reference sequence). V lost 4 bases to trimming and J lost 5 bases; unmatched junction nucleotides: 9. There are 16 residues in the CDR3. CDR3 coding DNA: TGTGCCAGTAGTACCCCCCGGGCGGGGGGTACCGGGGAGCTGTTTTTT. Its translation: CASSTPRAGGTGELFF. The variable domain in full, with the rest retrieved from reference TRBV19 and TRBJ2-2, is DGGITQSPKYLFRKEGQNVTLSCEQNLNHDAMYWYRQDPGQGLRLIYYSQIVNDFQKGDIAEGYSVSREKKESFPLTVTSAQKNPTAFYLCASSTPRAGGTGELFFGEGSRLTVL.

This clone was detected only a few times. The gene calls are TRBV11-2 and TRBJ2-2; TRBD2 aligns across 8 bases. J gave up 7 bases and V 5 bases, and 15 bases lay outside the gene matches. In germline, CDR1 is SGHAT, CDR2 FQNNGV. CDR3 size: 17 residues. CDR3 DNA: TGTGCCAGCAGCCCGTGGAGGTTAGCGGGATTTGGCGGGGAGCTGTTTTTT. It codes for CASSPWRLAGFGGELFF.

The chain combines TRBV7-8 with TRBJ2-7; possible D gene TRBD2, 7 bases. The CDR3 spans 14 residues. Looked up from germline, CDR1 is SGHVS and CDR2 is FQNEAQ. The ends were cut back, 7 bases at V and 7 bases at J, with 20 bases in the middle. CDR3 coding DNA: TGTGCCAGCACCTCGAGGGGGGGGACTGGAGAGCAGTACTTC. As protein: CASTSRGGTGEQYF.

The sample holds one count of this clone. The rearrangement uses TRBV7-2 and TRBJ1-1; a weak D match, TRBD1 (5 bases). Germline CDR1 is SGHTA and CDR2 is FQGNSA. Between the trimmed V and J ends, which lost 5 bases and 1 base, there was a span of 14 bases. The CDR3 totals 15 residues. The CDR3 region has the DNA TGTGCCAGCAGCCTATGGGGCATGGGGAACACTGAAGCTTTCTTT. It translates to CASSLWGMGNTEAFF.

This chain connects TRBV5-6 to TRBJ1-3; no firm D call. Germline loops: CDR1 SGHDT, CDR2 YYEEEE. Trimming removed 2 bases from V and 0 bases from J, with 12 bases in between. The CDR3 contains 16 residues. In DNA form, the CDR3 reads TGTGCCAGCAGCTTTACCGGGCCGAGCTCTGGAAACACCATATATTTT. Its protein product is CASSFTGPSSGNTIYF.

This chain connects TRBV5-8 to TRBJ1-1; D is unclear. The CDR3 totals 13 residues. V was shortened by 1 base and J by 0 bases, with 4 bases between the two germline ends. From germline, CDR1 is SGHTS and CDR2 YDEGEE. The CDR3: CASSLLMNTEAFF. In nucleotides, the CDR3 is TGTGCCAGCAGCTTGCTCATGAACACTGAAGCTTTCTTT.

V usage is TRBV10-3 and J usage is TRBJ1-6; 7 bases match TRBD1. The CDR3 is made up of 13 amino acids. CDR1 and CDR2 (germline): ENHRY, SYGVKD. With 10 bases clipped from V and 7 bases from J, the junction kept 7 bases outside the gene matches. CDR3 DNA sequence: TGTGCCACCCAAACAGGGGTGAATTCACCCCTCCACTTT. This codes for CATQTGVNSPLHF.

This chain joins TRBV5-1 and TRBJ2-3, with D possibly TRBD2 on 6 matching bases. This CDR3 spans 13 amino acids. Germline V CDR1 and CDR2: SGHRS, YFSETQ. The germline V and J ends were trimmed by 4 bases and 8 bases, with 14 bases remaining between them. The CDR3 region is CASSRDLPGTQYF. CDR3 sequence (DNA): TGCGCCAGCAGCAGGGACTTGCCCGGTACGCAGTATTTT.

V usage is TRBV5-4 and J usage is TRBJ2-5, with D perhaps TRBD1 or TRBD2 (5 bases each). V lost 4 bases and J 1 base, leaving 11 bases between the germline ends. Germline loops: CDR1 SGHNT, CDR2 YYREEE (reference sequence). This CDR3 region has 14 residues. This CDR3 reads CASSRGGTQETQYF. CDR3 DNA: TGTGCCAGCAGCCGAGGTGGGACCCAAGAGACCCAGTACTTC.

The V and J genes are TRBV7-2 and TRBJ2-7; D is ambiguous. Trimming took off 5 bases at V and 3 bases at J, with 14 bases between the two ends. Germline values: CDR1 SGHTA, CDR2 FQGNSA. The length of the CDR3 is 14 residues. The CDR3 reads CASSQRWANYEQYF. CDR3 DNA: TGTGCCAGCAGCCAGAGGTGGGCGAACTACGAGCAGTACTTC.